Detailed here is one TCR beta chain. The antigen is undetermined. V gave up 1 base and J gave up 2 bases, with 10 bases separating them. Germline V gives CDR1 SGHTA, CDR2 FQGNSA. This CDR3 spans 15 amino acids. TCRdb itself ran the reads through MiXCR, one entry per CDR3 protein. This sample carries approximately 100,000 distinct CDR3 sequences, about 22% of them seen once, and the ten largest clones take about two fifths. The data were obtained in a study of T cell repertoires in cytomegalovirus infection. Study information: TCR beta signatures that were public indicated CMV infection and matching HLA type. Study results and limitations: HLA-C-restricted, CMV-specific TCR beta clonotypes were dominant ex vivo. The cumulative frequency of public TCR beta families distinguished individuals who carried CMV together with the relevant HLA.

This TCR came from a human donor in good health (CMV status not recorded). Some clones in this sample may be carry-over from other donors' samples. The sample taken for sequencing was CD8+ T cells from PBMCs. The chain links TRBV7-2 to TRBJ2-3; D possibly uses TRBD1 or TRBD2 (5 bases each). Here the CDR3 DNA reads TGTGCCAGCAGCTTAGGGACGGGGCCCACAGATACGCAGTATTTT. Amino acid sequence: CASSLGTGPTDTQYF.